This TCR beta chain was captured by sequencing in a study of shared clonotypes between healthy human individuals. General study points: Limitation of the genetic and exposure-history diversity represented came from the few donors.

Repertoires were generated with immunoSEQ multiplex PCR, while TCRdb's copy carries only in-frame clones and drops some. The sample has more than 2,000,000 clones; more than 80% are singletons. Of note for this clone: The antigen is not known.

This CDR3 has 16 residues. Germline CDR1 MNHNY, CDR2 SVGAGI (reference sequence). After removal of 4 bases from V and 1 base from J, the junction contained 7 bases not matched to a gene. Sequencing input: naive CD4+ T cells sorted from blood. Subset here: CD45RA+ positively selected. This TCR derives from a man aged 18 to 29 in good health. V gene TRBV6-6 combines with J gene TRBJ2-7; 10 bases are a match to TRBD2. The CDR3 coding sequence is TGTGCCAGCAGTTGGGACCCAGCGGGAGGGTCCTACGAGCAGTACTTC. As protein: CASSWDPAGGSYEQYF.